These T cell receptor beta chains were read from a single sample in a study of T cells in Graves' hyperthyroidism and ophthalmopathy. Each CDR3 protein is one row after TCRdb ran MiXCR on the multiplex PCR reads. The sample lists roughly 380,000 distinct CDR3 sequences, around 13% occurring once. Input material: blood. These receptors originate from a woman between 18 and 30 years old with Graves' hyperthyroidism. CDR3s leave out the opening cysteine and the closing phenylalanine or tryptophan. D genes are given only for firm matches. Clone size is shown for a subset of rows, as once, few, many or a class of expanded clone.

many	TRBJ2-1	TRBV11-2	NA	ASSPQGVDNEQF
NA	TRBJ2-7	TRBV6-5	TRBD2	ASSYEGTSRDEQY
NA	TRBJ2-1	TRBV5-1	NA	ASSFGQGRVNEQF
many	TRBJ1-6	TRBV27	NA	ASSRIFAPLH
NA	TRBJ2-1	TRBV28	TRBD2	ASSLLDKTSGRRAYNEQF
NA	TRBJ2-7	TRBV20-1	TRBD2	SASAGTSGSYEQY
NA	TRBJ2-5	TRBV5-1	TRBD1	ASSLGPGTGTQETQY
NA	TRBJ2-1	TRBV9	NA	ASSVDDNEQF
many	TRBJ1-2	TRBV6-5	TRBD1	ASSYSTGKYGYT
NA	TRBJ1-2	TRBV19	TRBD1	ASSIGTGDGGYT